This note documents a single TCR beta chain sequence. Its antigen is still unknown. According to the study, TCR beta libraries were built with iRepertoire HTBI primers and CDR3-region Arm-PCR. In the original processing: Across the samples, identification revealed some 59 TRBV and about 15 TRBJ segments. TCRdb itself ran the multiplex PCR reads through MiXCR, one entry per CDR3 protein. TCRdb assigned the V and J calls; the authors' analysis was not used. There are about 660,000 distinct CDR3 sequences in the sample; 30% occur only once, and 35% to 55% lies in the top ten. The data were taken from a study of regulatory T cells in long-lasting Graves disease. Study in general: By definition, persistent Graves' disease involved antithyroid drugs for over 5 years alongside positive TSH receptor antibodies.

V lost 1 base to trimming and J lost 7 bases, with 7 bases between them. The CDR3 is made up of 12 amino acids. Study-wide points: When disease was persistent, TRBV28, TRBJ1-2 and TRBJ2-5 were the favored segments. Clonotypes that were public and shared totalled 2,500 to 3,500 in persistent patients versus roughly 1,000 in new patients.

Time point in this sample: persistent/refractory GD, antithyroid drugs over 5 years with positive TRAb. PBMC RNA served as the TCR library source. The receptor was isolated from a female donor with Graves disease. The sequenced sample was peripheral blood mononuclear cells (PBMCs), obtained when the disease was refractory, from a patient treated with antithyroid drugs. The chain employs TRBV12-3 or TRBV12-4 and TRBJ1-2; D perhaps matches TRBD1 (5 bases). For the CDR3, the DNA is TGTGCCAGCAGTTTAGGGACAACTGGCTACACCTTC. Translation gives CASSLGTTGYTF.